This T cell receptor (beta chain) was sequenced in a study of blood T cell repertoires in COVID-19. Original data processing: Estimates of nucleated cell counts were drawn from the amplification of reference gene primers. Data came from immunoSEQ multiplex PCR; TCRdb stores just in-frame clones and leaves some out. The DNA gave D and trimming, while V, J and clone size come from that table. In the table there are about 120,000 clones, 88% of which are singletons. The CDR3 is 20 amino acids. J lost 4 bases, V lost 3 bases, and 22 bases had no gene match. The sequence was collected from a woman between 65 and 79 years old who had recovered from COVID-19. This chain connects TRBV23-1 to TRBJ1-1, with 8 bases that match TRBD1. TRBV23-1 has ORF status, its function being uncertain. Input material: peripheral blood. CDR3 in amino acids: CASSHPHGQGEWGLITEAFF. CDR3 DNA sequence: TGCGCCAGCAGTCACCCACATGGACAGGGTGAATGGGGCCTTATCACTGAAGCTTTCTTT.